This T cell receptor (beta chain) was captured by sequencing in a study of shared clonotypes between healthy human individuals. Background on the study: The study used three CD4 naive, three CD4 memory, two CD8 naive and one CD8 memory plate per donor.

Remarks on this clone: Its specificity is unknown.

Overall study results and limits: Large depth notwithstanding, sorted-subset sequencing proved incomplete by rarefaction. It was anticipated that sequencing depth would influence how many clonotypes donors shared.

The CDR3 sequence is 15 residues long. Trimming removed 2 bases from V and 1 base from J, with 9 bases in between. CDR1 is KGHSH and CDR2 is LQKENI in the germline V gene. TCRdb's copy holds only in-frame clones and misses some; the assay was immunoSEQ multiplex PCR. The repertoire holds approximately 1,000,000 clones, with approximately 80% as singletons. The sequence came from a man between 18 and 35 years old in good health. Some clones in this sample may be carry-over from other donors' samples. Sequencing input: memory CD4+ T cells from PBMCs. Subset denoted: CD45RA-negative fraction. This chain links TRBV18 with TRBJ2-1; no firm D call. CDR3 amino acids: CASSPGITSYNEQFF. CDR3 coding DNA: TGTGCCAGCTCACCAGGAATAACGTCCTACAATGAGCAGTTCTTC.